This paragraph covers one T cell receptor (beta chain) sequence. Its antigen is undetermined. Clones were sequenced by immunoSEQ multiplex PCR, and TCRdb holds only the in-frame ones, with some missing. The sample holds about 120,000 clones, approximately 88% seen once. The CDR3 runs to 9 residues. CDR1 and CDR2 from the germline V gene are DFQATT and SNEGSKA (reference sequence). V lost 3 bases and J 9 bases, leaving 3 bases between the germline ends. This specimen belongs to a study of T cell responses to AZD1222 COVID-19 vaccine. Study observations and caveats: The study found Spike-specific TCR breadth and depth rose after two AZD1222 doses. Vaccine-related CD4 TCRs covered spike, predominating at 160-218 and 743-854.

The sequences come from peripheral blood, collected 28 days after the second AZD1222 dose. The chain employs TRBV20-1 and TRBJ2-1; D gene ambiguous. The source is an adult who received the AZD1222 COVID-19 vaccine. CDR3 in amino acids: CSARVEQFF. The CDR3, as DNA: TGCAGTGCTAGGGTTGAGCAGTTCTTC.